These 20 T cell receptor beta chains share one sample of origin, sequenced in a study of blood T cell repertoires in COVID-19 (dated by TCRdb to 2018 to 2021). Libraries were made using the immunoSEQ multiplex PCR assay. Held by TCRdb, this immuneACCESS table contains in-frame sequences only and omits some clones. Under half of the omission traces to an unresolved V gene where checked; the cause of the rest is unknown. The sample table contains over 150,000 clones; only one count was recorded for roughly 86% of them. Together, the top ten hold 0.45% to 0.6% of the sample. Sequencing used peripheral blood. These receptors originate from a man aged 60 to 75 with COVID-19, enrolled during active disease.

V and J are TRBV6-2 or TRBV6-3 and TRBJ2-1; D unresolved. The CDR3 is 11 residues long. The ends were cut back, 5 bases at V and 8 bases at J, with 7 bases in the middle. CDR1 MNHEY and CDR2 SVGEGT come from the germline V gene. The CDR3 sequence is CASSLPHEQFF. DNA of the CDR3: TGTGCCAGCAGTCTCCCCCATGAGCAGTTCTTC.

The V and J genes are TRBV10-3 and TRBJ2-5; D not resolved. The germline V and J ends were trimmed by 5 bases and 5 bases, with 9 bases remaining between them. The CDR3 totals 12 residues. Germline assignment: CDR1 ENHRY and CDR2 SYGVKD. CDR3 bases: TGTGCCATCAGTCCCCAGTTGGAGACCCAGTACTTC. It encodes CAISPQLETQYF.

A single count supports this clone. The same CDR3 arises from other DNA sequences in this sample as well. This sequence joins TRBV7-2 and TRBJ1-2; D is unresolved. This CDR3 spans 13 amino acids. Trimming removed 2 bases from V and 1 base from J, with 5 bases in between. Germline values: CDR1 SGHTA, CDR2 FQGNSA. The CDR3 nucleotides are TGTGCCAGCAGCTTATACAGTAACTATGGCTACACCTTC. Protein product: CASSLYSNYGYTF.

V and J are TRBV28 and TRBJ1-3, with TRBD1 as a possible D gene (5 bases). Trimming took off 5 bases at V and 0 bases at J, with 23 bases between the two ends. The CDR3 length is 19 residues. Germline loops: CDR1 MDHEN, CDR2 SYDVKM. This CDR3 reads CASSPPISRGLGSGNTIYF. The CDR3 region has the DNA TGTGCCAGCAGTCCTCCCATTTCGCGGGGCTTGGGCTCTGGAAACACCATATATTTT.

The J gene is TRBJ2-5, the V gene TRBV7-3, with 9 bases fitting TRBD2. CDR1 is SGHTA, CDR2 FQGTGA, per germline. V gave up 2 bases and J gave up 5 bases; unmatched junction bases: 3. The CDR3 is 14 amino acids. CDR3 sequence: CASSLGTSTETQYF. For the CDR3, the DNA is TGTGCCAGCAGCTTAGGGACTAGCACGGAGACCCAGTACTTC.

The chain employs TRBV6-5 and TRBJ2-7; 9 bases match TRBD1. After removal of 5 bases from V and 6 bases from J, the junction contained 8 bases not matched to a gene. The germline V gene encodes CDR1 MNHEY and CDR2 SVGAGI. This CDR3 has 14 residues. CDR3 in DNA: TGTGCCAGCAGTCGGGACAGGGTACGCAGCGAGCAGTACTTC. This codes for CASSRDRVRSEQYF.

The chain couples TRBV18 to TRBJ1-2; 11 nucleotides line up with TRBD1. The germline CDR1 and CDR2 sequences are KGHSH and LQKENI. V lost 0 bases to trimming and J lost 3 bases; unmatched junction nucleotides: 3. This CDR3 spans 16 amino acids. CDR3 residues: CASSPPDRGLHYGYTF. CDR3 nucleotide sequence: TGTGCCAGCTCACCACCGGACAGGGGGCTTCACTATGGCTACACCTTC. Supplemented by reference TRBV18 and TRBJ1-2, the full variable domain reads NAGVMQNPRHLVRRRGQEARLRCSPMKGHSHVYWYRQLPEEGLKFMVYLQKENIIDESGMPKERFSAEFPKEGPSILRIQQVVRGDSAAYFCASSPPDRGLHYGYTFGSGTRLTVV.

This clone was seen a handful of times. The chain joins TRBV9 to TRBJ2-5, with TRBD2 as a possible D gene (6 bases). Between the trimmed V and J ends, which lost 0 bases and 2 bases, there was a span of 11 bases. The CDR3 sequence is 15 residues long. In germline, CDR1 is SGDLS, CDR2 YYNGEE. The CDR3 DNA sequence: TGTGCCAGCAGCGTAGTTGGCGGGACTCAAGAGACCCAGTACTTC. Translated, it gives CASSVVGGTQETQYF.

The chain joins TRBV7-2 to TRBJ2-1; a weak D match, TRBD2 (6 bases). The CDR3 consists of 15 residues. Trimming cost V 0 bases and J 6 bases, with 12 bases left between them. Germline CDR1 is SGHTA and CDR2 is FQGNSA. The DNA of the CDR3 is TGTGCCAGCAGCTTAGCGGGCGGGACCGTCAATGAGCAGTTCTTC. Its protein product is CASSLAGGTVNEQFF.

The rearrangement links TRBV5-1 to TRBJ2-4, with TRBD1 identical over 9 bases. This CDR3 has 18 amino acids. CDR1 is SGHRS, CDR2 YFSETQ, per germline. V shed 2 bases and J 2 bases; nucleotides not matched to a gene: 11. For the CDR3, the DNA is TGCGCCAGCAGCTTATGGAGACGGGACAGGGAAACCAAAAACATTCAGTACTTC. This translates into CASSLWRRDRETKNIQYF.

The chain has TRBV24-1 and TRBJ2-5; 10 bases align to TRBD2. Germline values: CDR1 KGHDR, CDR2 SFDVKD. J was trimmed by 7 bases and V by 9 bases; bases with no gene match: 10. This CDR3 has 14 amino acids. The CDR3 nucleotides read TGTGCCACCTCGGGGAGCGGGGGGGAAACGACCCAGTACTTC. Encoded protein: CATSGSGGETTQYF.

The chain has TRBV9 and TRBJ2-6; the match to TRBD2 covers 11 bases. The CDR3 length is 19 residues. J was trimmed by 0 bases and V by 3 bases; bases with no gene match: 8. Germline lookup yields CDR1 SGDLS and CDR2 YYNGEE. This chain's CDR3 is CASSEETSGVTSGANVLTF. CDR3 nucleotide sequence: TGTGCCAGCAGCGAAGAGACTAGCGGGGTTACCTCTGGGGCCAACGTCCTGACTTTC.

The sample holds a few counts of this clone. The chain couples TRBV5-1 to TRBJ2-1; 12 positions match TRBD1. The trim removed 1 base at V and 0 bases at J, leaving 8 bases unmatched. The germline gives CDR1 SGHRS, CDR2 YFSETQ. CDR3 length: 19 residues. DNA for the CDR3: TGCGCCAGCAGCTTGAACCGGGACAGGGGGCCGGGCTCCTACAATGAGCAGTTCTTC. This translates into CASSLNRDRGPGSYNEQFF.

This chain uses TRBV27 with TRBJ1-6, with 8 bases lining up with TRBD1. The CDR3 consists of 14 residues. CDR1 and CDR2 (germline): MNHEY, SMNVEV (reference sequence). Trimming cost V 3 bases and J 8 bases; bases outside gene matches: 3. CDR3 region: CASSFGQGHSPLHF. CDR3 sequence (DNA): TGTGCCAGCAGTTTCGGACAGGGACATTCACCCCTCCACTTT.

The V gene is TRBV6-6, the J gene TRBJ1-5, with 8 bases aligning to TRBD1. CDR1 and CDR2 from the germline V gene are MNHNY and SVGAGI (reference sequence). The CDR3 sequence is 16 residues long. After removal of 3 bases from V and 5 bases from J, the junction contained 9 bases not matched to a gene. This CDR3 reads CASSYLGQGRDQPQHF. The CDR3 DNA follows: TGTGCCAGCAGTTATCTCGGACAGGGTAGGGATCAGCCCCAGCATTTT.

The chain is built from TRBV7-2 and TRBJ2-3, with D perhaps TRBD1 (5 bases). The germline CDR1 and CDR2 sequences are SGHTA and FQGNSA. The CDR3 covers 15 residues. Trimming shortened V by 3 bases and J by 2 bases, and 12 bases separated the two germline ends. CDR3 coding DNA: TGTGCCAGCAGCTTGGGGCAGCCCCACACAGATACGCAGTATTTT. Translated: CASSLGQPHTDTQYF.

This chain joins TRBV29-1 and TRBJ1-2, with D possibly being TRBD1 (5 bases). V lost 5 bases and J 4 bases, leaving 20 bases between the germline ends. There are 15 residues in the CDR3. Germline-derived CDR1 and CDR2 are SQVTM and ANQGSEA. CDR3 coding DNA: TGCAGCGTTCAACTGGACACTCGAGCGATCTATGGCTACACCTTC. Translating gives CSVQLDTRAIYGYTF.

This sequence joins TRBV6-5 and TRBJ1-1, with 7 bases fitting TRBD1. Trimming removed 6 bases from V and 1 base from J; junction bases left unmatched: 5. The V gene's germline CDR1 is MNHEY and CDR2 SVGAGI. The CDR3 contains 14 residues. CDR3 DNA sequence: TGTGCCAGCAGCCAGACAGGGACGAACACTGAAGCTTTCTTT. Translated: CASSQTGTNTEAFF.

The gene calls are TRBV5-4 and TRBJ2-3; D might be TRBD1 (5 bases). The V gene lost 4 bases and the J gene lost 4 bases, with 22 bases spanning the gap. CDR1 and CDR2 from the germline V gene are SGHNT and YYREEE (reference sequence). The CDR3 is 17 residues long. The CDR3 nucleotides read TGTGCCAGCAGCAGCTTTCAGGGCCCCCTATTGCCAGATACGCAGTATTTT. Protein: CASSSFQGPLLPDTQYF.

V gene TRBV6-5 combines with J gene TRBJ1-2; 10 positions agree with TRBD1. CDR3 length: 15 amino acids. V lost 8 bases to trimming and J lost 5 bases; unmatched junction nucleotides: 11. The germline CDR1 and CDR2 sequences are MNHEY and SVGAGI. CDR3 region: CASSRQGAQGYGYTF. CDR3 in DNA: TGTGCCAGCTCTCGACAGGGGGCGCAGGGGTATGGCTACACCTTC.